This TCR beta chain is from a study of blood T cell repertoires in COVID-19. At the level of the study: Donors in the United States, Italy and Spain gave samples during acute or convalescent COVID-19. PBMCs, B-cell-depleted T cells, or T cells provided the cDNA or gDNA that made up the material.

Germline lookup yields CDR1 SQVTM and CDR2 ANQGSEA. The length of the CDR3 is 12 residues. J was trimmed by 3 bases and V by 6 bases; bases with no gene match: 5. Per the study methods: Nucleated cell number was recorded as an estimate derived from reference gene primer amplification. Only in-frame clones appear in the TCRdb table, and some are missing; sequencing was by immunoSEQ multiplex PCR. Clonal size and the V and J genes are those of that table, whereas D and trimming came from the DNA. Here the sample spans 150,000 to 170,000 clones, about 90% being singletons. The origin of this receptor is a man between 50 and 59 years old with acute or convalescent COVID-19. J is TRBJ2-7 and V is TRBV29-1, with 7 bases fitting TRBD1. Material: peripheral blood. CDR3 nucleotide sequence: TGCAGCGTCCATGACAGGGTCTACGAGCAGTACTTC. It codes for CSVHDRVYEQYF.